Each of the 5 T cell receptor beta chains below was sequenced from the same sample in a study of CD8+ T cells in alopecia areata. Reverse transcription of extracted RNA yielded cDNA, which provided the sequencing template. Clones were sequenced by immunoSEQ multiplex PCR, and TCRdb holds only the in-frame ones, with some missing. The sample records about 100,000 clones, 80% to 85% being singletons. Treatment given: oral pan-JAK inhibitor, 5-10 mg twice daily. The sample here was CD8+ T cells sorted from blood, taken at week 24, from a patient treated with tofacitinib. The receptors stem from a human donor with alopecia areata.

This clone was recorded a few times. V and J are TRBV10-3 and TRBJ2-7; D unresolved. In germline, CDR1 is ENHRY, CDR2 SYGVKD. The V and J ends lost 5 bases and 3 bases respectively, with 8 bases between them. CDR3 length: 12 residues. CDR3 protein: CAISTKIYEQYF. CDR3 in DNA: TGTGCCATCAGTACAAAGATCTACGAGCAGTACTTC.

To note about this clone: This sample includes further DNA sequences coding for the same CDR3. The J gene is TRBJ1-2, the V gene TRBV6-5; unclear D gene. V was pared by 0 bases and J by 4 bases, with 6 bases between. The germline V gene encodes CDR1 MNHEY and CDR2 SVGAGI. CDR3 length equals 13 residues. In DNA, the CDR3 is TGTGCCAGCAGTTACTCGTCAACCTATGGCTACACCTTC. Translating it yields CASSYSSTYGYTF.

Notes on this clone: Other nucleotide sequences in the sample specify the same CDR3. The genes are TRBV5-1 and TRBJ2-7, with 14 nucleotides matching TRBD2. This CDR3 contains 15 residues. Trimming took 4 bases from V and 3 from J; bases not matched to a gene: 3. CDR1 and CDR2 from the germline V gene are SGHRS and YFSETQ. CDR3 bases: TGCGCCAGCAGCCAGGGACTAGCGGGGGTCTACGAGCAGTACTTC. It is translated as CASSQGLAGVYEQYF.

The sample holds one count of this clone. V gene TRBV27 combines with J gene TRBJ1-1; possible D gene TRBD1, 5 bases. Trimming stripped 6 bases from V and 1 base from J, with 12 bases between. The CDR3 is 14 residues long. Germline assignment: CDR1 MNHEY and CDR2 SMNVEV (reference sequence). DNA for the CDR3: TGTGCCAGCAGCTCTCAGGGACCGAACACTGAAGCTTTCTTT. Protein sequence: CASSSQGPNTEAFF.

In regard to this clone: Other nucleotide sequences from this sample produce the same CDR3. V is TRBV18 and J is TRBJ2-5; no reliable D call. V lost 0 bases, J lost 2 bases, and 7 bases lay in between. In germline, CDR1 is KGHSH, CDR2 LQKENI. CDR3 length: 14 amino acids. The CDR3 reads CASSPPEGQETQYF. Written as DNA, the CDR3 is TGTGCCAGCTCACCACCTGAAGGTCAAGAGACCCAGTACTTC.